This TCR beta chain was recorded in a study of radiotherapy plus CTLA-4 blockade in lung cancer. Study information: Disease control was seen in approximately 31% of patients, objective responses in 18%.

Produced via immunoSEQ multiplex PCR; TCRdb's table is partial and in-frame only. Of around 100,000 clones in the sample, roughly 79% are singletons; the top ten hold around 2.8%. Study-wide findings and caveats: Clones of tumor-derived TCRs expanded in blood after radiotherapy plus ipilimumab. Early blood T cell clone changes and increased post-radiation serum interferon-beta were reportedly the strongest response predictors.

Each patient with chemo-refractory metastatic non-small-cell lung cancer was treated with focal radiation plus CTLA-4 blockade using ipilimumab. Trimming shortened V by 2 bases and J by 11 bases, and 11 bases separated the two germline ends. The CDR3 contains 12 residues. Germline V CDR1 and CDR2: WSHSY, SAAADI. Note on this clone: The antigen is unknown.

The TCR originated in a human donor with non-small cell lung cancer who had a partial response to radiotherapy plus ipilimumab. Some clones in this sample may be carry-over from other donors' samples. The V and J genes are TRBV10-2 and TRBJ2-3, with no clear D. The sequencing used peripheral blood, collected from a patient treated with radiotherapy plus ipilimumab. CDR3 DNA: TGCGCCAGCAGTGAGGACCAGCAGCGGCAGTATTTT. Protein sequence: CASSEDQQRQYF.